This TCR beta chain was sequenced in a study of cytomegalovirus exposure and HLA in healthy donors. Trimming left V 7 bases short and J 3 bases short, with 18 bases between. This CDR3 contains 15 residues. The germline V gene has CDR1 SGHRS and CDR2 YFSETQ. Researchers ran the PCR with 60 Vbeta and 13 Jbeta primers. TCRdb keeps only in-frame clones here, not all; method: immunoSEQ multiplex PCR. The repertoire holds around 100,000 clones, with over 75% as singletons. Study results and caveats: The majority of TCR sequences were rare, yet some public TCRs appeared in many donors.

In regard to this clone: No antigen is known for it.

The TCR was taken from a woman between 18 and 29 years old in good health and CMV-seronegative. The rearrangement links TRBV5-1 to TRBJ2-3; D may be TRBD1 (6 bases). Source material: PBMCs. CDR3 region: CASATGTHPTDTQYF. The CDR3 DNA reads as TGCGCCAGCGCTACCGGGACACACCCGACAGATACGCAGTATTTT.